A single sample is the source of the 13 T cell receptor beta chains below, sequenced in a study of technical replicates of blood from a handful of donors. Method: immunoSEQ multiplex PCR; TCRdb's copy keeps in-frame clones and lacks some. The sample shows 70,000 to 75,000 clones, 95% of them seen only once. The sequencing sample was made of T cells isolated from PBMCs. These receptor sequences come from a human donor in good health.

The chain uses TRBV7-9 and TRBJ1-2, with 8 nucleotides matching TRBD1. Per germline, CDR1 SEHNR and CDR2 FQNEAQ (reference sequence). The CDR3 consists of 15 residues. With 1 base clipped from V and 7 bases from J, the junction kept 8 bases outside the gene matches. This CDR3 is CASSLGDRIPVGYTF. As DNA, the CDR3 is TGTGCCAGCAGCTTAGGGGACAGGATCCCAGTTGGCTACACCTTC.

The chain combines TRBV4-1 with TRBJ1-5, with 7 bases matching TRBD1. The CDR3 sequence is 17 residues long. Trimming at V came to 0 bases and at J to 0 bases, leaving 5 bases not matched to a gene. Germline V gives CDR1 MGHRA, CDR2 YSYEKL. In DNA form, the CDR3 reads TGCGCCAGCAGCCAAGACGGGACAGTTAATAGCAATCAGCCCCAGCATTTT. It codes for CASSQDGTVNSNQPQHF.

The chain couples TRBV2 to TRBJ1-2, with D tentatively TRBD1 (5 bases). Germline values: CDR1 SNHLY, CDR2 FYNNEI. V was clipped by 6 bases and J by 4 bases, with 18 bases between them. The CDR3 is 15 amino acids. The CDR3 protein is CASRETVVRGYGYTF. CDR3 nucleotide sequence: TGTGCCAGCAGAGAGACAGTGGTAAGGGGCTATGGCTACACCTTC.

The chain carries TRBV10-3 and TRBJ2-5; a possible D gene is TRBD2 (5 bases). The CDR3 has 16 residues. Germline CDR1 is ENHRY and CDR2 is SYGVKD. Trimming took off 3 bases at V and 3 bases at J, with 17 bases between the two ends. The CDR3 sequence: CAISEGSGRGKETQYF. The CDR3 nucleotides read TGTGCCATCAGTGAAGGAAGCGGTAGAGGGAAAGAGACCCAGTACTTC.

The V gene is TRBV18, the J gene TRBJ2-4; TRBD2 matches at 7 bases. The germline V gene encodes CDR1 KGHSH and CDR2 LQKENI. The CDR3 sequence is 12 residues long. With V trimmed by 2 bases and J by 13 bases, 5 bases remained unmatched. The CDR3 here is CASSPMAGEQYF. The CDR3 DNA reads TGTGCCAGCTCACCAATGGCGGGGGAACAGTACTTC.

CDR3 region: CASSFTLAPVLSYNEQFF. The CDR3 DNA is TGTGCCAGCAGCTTTACACTAGCGCCCGTCCTGTCCTACAATGAGCAGTTCTTC. This sequence joins TRBV11-3 and TRBJ2-1; 7 bases agree with TRBD2. CDR3 length: 18 residues. Germline-derived CDR1 and CDR2 are SGHNT and YENEEA. Trimming at V came to 3 bases and at J to 1 base, leaving 12 bases not matched to a gene.

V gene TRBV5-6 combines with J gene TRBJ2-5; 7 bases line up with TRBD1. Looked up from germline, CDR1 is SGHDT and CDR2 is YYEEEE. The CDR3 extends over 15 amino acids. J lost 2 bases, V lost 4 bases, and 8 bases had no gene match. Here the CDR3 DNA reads TGTGCCAGCAGCCGGGGACAGTACTTTCAAGAGACCCAGTACTTC. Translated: CASSRGQYFQETQYF.

The CDR3 spells CASSGGDQQLPGQHYNSPLHF. CDR3 nucleotides: TGTGCCAGCAGCGGCGGGGACCAGCAGCTTCCGGGACAGCATTATAATTCACCCCTCCACTTT. This rearrangement joins TRBV13 to TRBJ1-6, with TRBD1 matching over 7 bases. Germline V lookup: CDR1 PRHDT, CDR2 FYEKMQ (reference sequence). The CDR3 runs to 21 residues. J was trimmed by 4 bases and V by 5 bases; bases with no gene match: 23.

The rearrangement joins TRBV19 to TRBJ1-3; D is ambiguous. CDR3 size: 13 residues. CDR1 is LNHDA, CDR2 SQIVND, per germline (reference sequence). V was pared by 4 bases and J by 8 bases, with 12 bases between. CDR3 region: CASSTQFRDTIYF. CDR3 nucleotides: TGTGCCAGTAGTACCCAGTTCCGGGACACCATATATTTT.

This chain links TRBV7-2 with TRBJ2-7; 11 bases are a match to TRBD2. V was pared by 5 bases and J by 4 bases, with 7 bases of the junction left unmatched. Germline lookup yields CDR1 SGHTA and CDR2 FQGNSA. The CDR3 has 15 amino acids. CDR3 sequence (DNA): TGTGCCAGCAGCATCGCCACTAGCGGGGGTTACGAGCAGTACTTC. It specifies CASSIATSGGYEQYF. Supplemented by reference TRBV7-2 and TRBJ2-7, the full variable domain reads GAGVSQSPSNKVTEKGKDVELRCDPISGHTALYWYRQSLGQGLEFLIYFQGNSAPDKSGLPSDRFSAERTGGSVSTLTIQRTQQEDSAVYLCASSIATSGGYEQYFGPGTRLTVT.

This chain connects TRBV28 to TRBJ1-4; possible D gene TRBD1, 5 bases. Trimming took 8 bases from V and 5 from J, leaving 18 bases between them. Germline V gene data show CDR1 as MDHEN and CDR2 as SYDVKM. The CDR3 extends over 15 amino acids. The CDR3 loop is CASQDTRKINEKLFF. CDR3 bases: TGTGCCAGCCAGGACACCCGGAAGATCAATGAAAAACTGTTTTTT.

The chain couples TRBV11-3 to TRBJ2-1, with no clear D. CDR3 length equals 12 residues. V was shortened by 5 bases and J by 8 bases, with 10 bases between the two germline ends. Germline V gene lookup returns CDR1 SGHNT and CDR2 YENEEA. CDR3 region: CASSPAGHEQFF. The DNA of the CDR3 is TGTGCCAGCAGCCCTGCTGGGCATGAGCAGTTCTTC.

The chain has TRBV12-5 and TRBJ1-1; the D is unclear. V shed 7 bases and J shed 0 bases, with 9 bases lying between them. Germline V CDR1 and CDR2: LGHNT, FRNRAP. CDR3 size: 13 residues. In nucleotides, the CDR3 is TGTGCTAGTGCGGAGATAATGAACACTGAAGCTTTCTTT. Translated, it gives CASAEIMNTEAFF.